Listed below are T cell receptor beta chains from one sample, sequenced in a study of shared clonotypes between healthy human individuals. Method: immunoSEQ multiplex PCR; TCRdb's copy keeps in-frame clones and lacks some. This table holds about 600,000 clones, more than 95% found once. The sequenced sample consisted of naive CD8+ T cells sorted from blood. The receptor source for this set is a young man in good health. CDR3s include the opening cysteine and the closing phenylalanine or tryptophan. The order of the fields is D gene, V gene, J gene, clone size, CDR3 DNA, CDR3 protein. A D gene is named only where the DNA matches it firmly. Clone size is not always given. Where it is, it says once, few, many or a class for expanded clones.

>TRBD1|TRBV9|TRBJ2-4|NA
TGTGCCAGCAGCGCGTTCTCCGGGACAGGGCCTAAAAACATTCAGTACTTC
CASSAFSGTGPKNIQYF
>TRBD1|TRBV4-3|TRBJ2-7|NA
TGCGCCAGCAGCCAGGGGACAGGGGACTACGAGCAGTACTTC
CASSQGTGDYEQYF
>NA|TRBV14|TRBJ2-1|NA
TGTGCCAGCAGCACGAGCGGACCTGCCTACAATGAGCAGTTCTTC
CASSTSGPAYNEQFF
>NA|TRBV14|TRBJ1-1|NA
TGTGCCAGCAGCCAAGATTTCACAGGGAGAACTGAAGCTTTCTTT
CASSQDFTGRTEAFF
>NA|TRBV6-5|TRBJ1-1|NA
TGTGCCAGCATGCAAGGGGAGGGTGAAGCTTTCTTT
CASMQGEGEAFF
>TRBD2|TRBV5-4|TRBJ2-1|NA
TGTGCCAGCAGCTTGGTTACTAGCGGATACAACAATGAGCAGTTCTTC
CASSLVTSGYNNEQFF
>TRBD2|TRBV5-1|TRBJ2-1|NA
TGCGCCAGCAGCTGGACTAGCGTTGAGCAGTTCTTC
CASSWTSVEQFF
>NA|TRBV6-5|TRBJ1-1|NA
TGTGCCAGCAGTAACCCAGGGGAAGCTTTCTTT
CASSNPGEAFF
>TRBD2|TRBV5-1|TRBJ2-7|NA
TGCGCCAGCAGCTGGGGGACTAGCGGAACCTACGAGCAGTACTTC
CASSWGTSGTYEQYF
>NA|TRBV18|TRBJ2-5|NA
TGTGCCAGCTCACCCTCCTACAGGGAGAGGGAGACCCAGTACTTC
CASSPSYRERETQYF
>TRBD2|TRBV29-1|TRBJ2-5|NA
TGCAGCGTTGAAGATGTAGGCGGGAGTGGTGAGACCCAGTACTTC
CSVEDVGGSGETQYF
>TRBD1|TRBV5-8|TRBJ2-7|NA
TGTGCCAGCAGCTTGGGACAGGGGAACGAGCAGTACTTC
CASSLGQGNEQYF
>TRBD2|TRBV5-5|TRBJ2-1|NA
TGTGCCAGCAGCATTAGCGGGGCCGACTCCTACAATGAGCAGTTCTTC
CASSISGADSYNEQFF
>TRBD2|TRBV19|TRBJ2-1|NA
TGTGCCAGTACCGGTAATCCTAGCGGGGAGAGCTCCTACAATGAGCAGTTCTTC
CASTGNPSGESSYNEQFF
>TRBD2|TRBV28|TRBJ2-3|once
TGTGCCAGCAGTACGGGACTAGCGGGGGGCACAGATACGCAGTATTTT
CASSTGLAGGTDTQYF
>NA|TRBV7-9|TRBJ2-1|NA
TGTGCCAGCAGCTTTTTGATCGAACGCTTCAATGAGCAGTTCTTC
CASSFLIERFNEQFF
>TRBD1|TRBV29-1|TRBJ2-2|NA
TGCAGCGTGGAAAGACAGGGGAGTCCCCCCGGGGAGCTGTTTTTT
CSVERQGSPPGELFF
>TRBD2|TRBV5-1|TRBJ2-7|once
TGCGCCAGCAGCTTAGGGACTAGCGGGAACACATACGAGCAGTACTTC
CASSLGTSGNTYEQYF
>NA|TRBV4-1|TRBJ2-5|NA
TGCGCCAGCAGCCAAGATTTCGGGACAAGAGAAGAGACCCAGTACTTC
CASSQDFGTREETQYF
>TRBD2|TRBV4-1|TRBJ2-7|NA
TGCGCCAGCAGCCAGCATGGGGGGGATACCTACGAGCAGTACTTC
CASSQHGGDTYEQYF
>NA|TRBV7-3|TRBJ2-2|NA
TGTGCCAGCAGCGACCCGGGGAGCGGGGAGCTGTTTTTT
CASSDPGSGELFF
>TRBD1|TRBV9|TRBJ1-1|NA
TGTGCCAGCAGCGTGTGGGCAGGGGGCAATGATGAAGCTTTCTTT
CASSVWAGGNDEAFF
>TRBD1|TRBV6-1|TRBJ2-7|NA
TGTGCCAGCAGGTTGACAGGGCAATCCTACGAGCAGTACTTC
CASRLTGQSYEQYF
>TRBD1|TRBV11-2|TRBJ2-5|NA
TGTGCCAGCAAAATACAGGGGGCGAAAGAGACCCAGTACTTC
CASKIQGAKETQYF
>NA|TRBV10-3|TRBJ2-7|NA
TGTGCCATCAGTGGGCCGGGACCAAGCTACGAGCAGTACTTC
CAISGPGPSYEQYF
>NA|TRBV6-1|TRBJ2-2|NA
TGTGCCAGCCCGGGCGGCACCGGGGAGCTGTTTTTT
CASPGGTGELFF
>TRBD2|TRBV7-9|TRBJ2-7|NA
TGTGCCAGCAGTCCACGTTCGGGGCGGGAGACTCCCGAGCAGTACTTC
CASSPRSGRETPEQYF
>NA|TRBV29-1|TRBJ2-7|NA
TGCAGCGTTCCCGGGACACCTCCGAGGGGCGAGCAGTACTTC
CSVPGTPPRGEQYF
>NA|TRBV6-6|TRBJ2-1|NA
TGTGCCAGCCAACATCAGGGAATCTACAATGAGCAGTTCTTC
CASQHQGIYNEQFF
>TRBD2|TRBV27|TRBJ2-7|once
TGTGCCACCAGGCCGGGAGGACTTGGCTACGAGCAGTACTTC
CATRPGGLGYEQYF
>NA|TRBV18|TRBJ1-1|NA
TGTGCCAGCTCGCCCACCGGGGGCCCACTCGGAGCTGAAGCTTTCTTT
CASSPTGGPLGAEAFF
>NA|TRBV4-1|TRBJ2-7|once
TGCGCCAGCACCACCTCTATGGGGACCTACGAGCAGTACTTC
CASTTSMGTYEQYF
>TRBD1|TRBV30|TRBJ1-1|NA
TGTGCCTGGAGCCTACAGGGGTGGGCTGAAGCTTTCTTT
CAWSLQGWAEAFF
>NA|TRBV7-6|TRBJ2-5|NA
TGTGCCAGCGGTCAGGTCGCCTCGGAGACCCAGTACTTC
CASGQVASETQYF
>NA|TRBV27|TRBJ1-5|once
TGTGCCAGCAGTTACACATCCAATCAGCCCCAGCATTTT
CASSYTSNQPQHF
>NA|TRBV27|TRBJ2-7|few
TGTGCCAGCAGGAGTAGCTTCTACGAGCAGTACTTC
CASRSSFYEQYF
>TRBD2|TRBV29-1|TRBJ2-1|NA
TGCAGCGTTCGACTAGCGGGAGTTGAATATGAGCAGTTCTTC
CSVRLAGVEYEQFF
>TRBD2|TRBV5-1|TRBJ2-7|NA
TGCGCCAGCAGCCCGGACCCGGGACTAGCGGGATTCGAGCAGTACTTC
CASSPDPGLAGFEQYF
>NA|TRBV11-2|TRBJ2-7|NA
TGTGCCAGCCGAGGCTTGGGGGGCCCCCTTCCCTACGAGCAGTACTTC
CASRGLGGPLPYEQYF
>NA|TRBV30|TRBJ1-1|NA
TGTGCCTGTCCTGAATGGGGGACTGGGACTGAAGCTTTCTTT
CACPEWGTGTEAFF
>NA|TRBV4-1|TRBJ1-2|NA
TGCGCCAGCAGCCCGGGGGGCAATGGCTACACCTTC
CASSPGGNGYTF
>TRBD2|TRBV5-8|TRBJ2-7|NA
TGTGCCAGCATAATCGACGGGAGGACCCACGAGCAGTACTTC
CASIIDGRTHEQYF
>NA|TRBV27|TRBJ1-2|NA
TGTGCCAGCAGTTCTCATGGGGACGGCTACACCTTC
CASSSHGDGYTF
>TRBD2|TRBV29-1|TRBJ2-7|NA
TGCAGCGTTGAGCTCGGGAGGCAGAATTCCTACGAGCAGTACTTC
CSVELGRQNSYEQYF